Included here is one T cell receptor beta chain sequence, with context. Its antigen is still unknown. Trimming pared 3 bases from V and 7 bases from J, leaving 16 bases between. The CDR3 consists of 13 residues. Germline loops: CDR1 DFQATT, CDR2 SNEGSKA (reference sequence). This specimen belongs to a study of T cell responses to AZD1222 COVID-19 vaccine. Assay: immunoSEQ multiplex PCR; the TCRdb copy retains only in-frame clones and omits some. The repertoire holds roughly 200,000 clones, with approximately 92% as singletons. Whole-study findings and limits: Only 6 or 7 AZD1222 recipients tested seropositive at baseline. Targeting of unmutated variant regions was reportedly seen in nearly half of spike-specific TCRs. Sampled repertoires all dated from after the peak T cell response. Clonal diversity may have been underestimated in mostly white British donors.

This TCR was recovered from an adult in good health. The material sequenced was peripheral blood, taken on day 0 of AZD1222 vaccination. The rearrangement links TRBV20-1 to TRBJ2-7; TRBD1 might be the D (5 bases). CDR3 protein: CSASFRVKGEQYF. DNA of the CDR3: TGCAGTGCTAGTTTCAGGGTAAAGGGTGAGCAGTACTTC.